This T cell receptor (beta chain) was identified during a study of shared clonotypes between healthy human individuals. About the study: Each donor's CD8 memory used one plate, CD8 naive two, each CD4 subset three. Points from the study as a whole: Represented genetic and exposure-history diversity was restricted by having few donors. Larger richness was generally estimated for naive than memory subsets. Naive CD4 clonotypes were shared across a few donors at 4% to 5%.

Regarding this clone: Its antigen is unidentified.

CDR1 SGHDT and CDR2 YYEEEE come from the germline V gene. This CDR3 is built from 16 residues. Produced via immunoSEQ multiplex PCR; TCRdb's table is partial and in-frame only. The table shows around 2.5 million clones, with over 85% occurring only once. This rearrangement joins TRBV5-6 to TRBJ2-5; 10 bases line up with TRBD1. The end of the DNA fits TRBJ2-7 better, so the J call may be wrong. The sequenced sample consisted of naive CD4+ T cells from PBMCs. Subset noted: CD45RA+ positively selected. This receptor was identified in a man younger than 35 in good health. Some clones in this sample may be carry-over from other donors' samples. CDR3 nucleotides: TGTGCCAGCAGCTTGGCGGGACAGGGGAGTTTTTACGAGCAGTACTTC. This gives the protein CASSLAGQGSFYEQYF.